A single T cell receptor beta chain is shown here with its context. Some clones are missing from TCRdb's copy, which holds only in-frame ones; the method was immunoSEQ multiplex PCR. The sample has approximately 300,000 clones; over 75% are singletons. Enrollees, roughly 18 to 95 years old, lived in 20 to 25 US areas. Participants were placed into cohorts based on the clinical history they reported. The germline V gene has CDR1 LGHDT and CDR2 YNNKEL (reference sequence). Trimming stripped 0 bases from V and 4 bases from J, with 12 bases between. The CDR3 has 16 residues. The record originates from a study of blood T cell repertoires in COVID-19.

The genes are TRBV3-1 (or the pseudogene TRBV3-2) and TRBJ2-2, with a weak D call TRBD2 (7 bases). This clonotype was sampled from a woman in her late teens or twenties who had recovered from COVID-19. Material: PBMCs or T cells enriched from blood (not recorded which). The CDR3 protein is CASSQDRGGGTGELFF. The CDR3 nucleotides read TGTGCCAGCAGCCAAGATCGCGGGGGCGGCACCGGGGAGCTGTTTTTT.